The 2 T cell receptor beta chains listed next were all sequenced from one sample in a study of identical twins. TCRdb passed the 5' RACE reads through MiXCR, listing each CDR3 protein once. The profile shows 1,800,000 or so distinct CDR3 sequences, around 33% of them singletons. Sample: cord blood. These receptors came from a newborn girl in good health.

This chain uses TRBV9 with TRBJ2-3; possibly TRBD2 for D (6 bases). V lost 4 bases and J 0 bases, leaving 15 bases between the germline ends. Germline V gives CDR1 SGDLS, CDR2 YYNGEE. CDR3 length: 16 amino acids. The CDR3 DNA reads as TGTGCCAGCAGCCTTCGGACTGGGACTAGCACAGATACGCAGTATTTT. Amino acids: CASSLRTGTSTDTQYF.

This chain uses TRBV4-2 with TRBJ2-4, with D unclear. The CDR3 totals 15 residues. V dropped 3 bases and J dropped 7 bases, with 16 bases sitting between them. Looked up from germline, CDR1 is LGHNA and CDR2 is YNFKEQ. The CDR3 loop is CASSHEAGFRNIQYF. The CDR3 nucleotides read TGTGCCAGCAGCCATGAGGCCGGCTTTCGGAACATTCAGTACTTC.